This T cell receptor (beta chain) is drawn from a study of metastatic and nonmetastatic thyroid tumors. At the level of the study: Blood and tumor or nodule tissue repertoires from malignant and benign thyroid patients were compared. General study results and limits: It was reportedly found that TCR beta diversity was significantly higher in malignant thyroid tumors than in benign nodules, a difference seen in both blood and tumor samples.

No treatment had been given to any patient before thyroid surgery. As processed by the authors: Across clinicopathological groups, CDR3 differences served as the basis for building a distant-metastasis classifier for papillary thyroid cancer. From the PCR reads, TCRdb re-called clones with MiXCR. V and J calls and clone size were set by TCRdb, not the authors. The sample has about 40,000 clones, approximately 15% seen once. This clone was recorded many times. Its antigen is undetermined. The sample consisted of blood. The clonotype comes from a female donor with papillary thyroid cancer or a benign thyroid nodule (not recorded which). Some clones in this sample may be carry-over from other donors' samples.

DNA for the CDR3: TGTGCCAGCAGCTTAGAGGGACATGGCTACACCTTC. This encodes CASSLEGHGYTF. This rearrangement joins TRBV7-9 to TRBJ1-2; possibly TRBD1 for D (5 bases). Germline assignment: CDR1 SEHNR and CDR2 FQNEAQ (reference sequence). This CDR3 comprises 12 residues. Trimming removed 1 base at V and 6 bases at J, with 6 bases between. The full variable domain, its missing parts supplied by reference TRBV7-9 and TRBJ1-2, is DTGVSQNPRHKITKRGQNVTFRCDPISEHNRLYWYRQTLGQGPEFLTYFQNEAQLEKSRLLSDRFSAERPKGSFSTLEIQRTEQGDSAMYLCASSLEGHGYTFGSGTRLTVV.